The 3 T cell receptor beta chains below come from one sample, sequenced in a study of T cell repertoires in cytomegalovirus infection. TCRdb analysed the reads with MiXCR anew, one entry per CDR3 protein. The sample contains hundreds of thousands of distinct CDR3 sequences, around 31% of which appear only once. These TCRs' antigens remain unknown. Here the sequenced sample was cultured PBMCs, taken from culture after CMV antigen stimulation. These receptors all stem from a human donor in good health (CMV status not recorded). Some clones in this sample may be carry-over from other donors' samples.

There are many counts of this clonotype. The rearrangement joins TRBV7-2 to TRBJ1-3, with TRBD1 identical over 7 bases. CDR3 length: 16 amino acids. CDR1 is SGHTA, CDR2 FQGNSA, per germline. J was trimmed by 0 bases and V by 2 bases; bases with no gene match: 4. In DNA, the CDR3 is TGTGCCAGCAGCTTATCGACAGGGTCCTCTGGAAACACCATATATTTT. It specifies CASSLSTGSSGNTIYF.

The chain has TRBV15 and TRBJ2-1, with 9 bases lining up with TRBD2. Germline V gene lookup returns CDR1 LNHNV and CDR2 YYDKDF (reference sequence). The CDR3 spans 16 residues. After removal of 6 bases from V and 2 bases from J, the junction contained 8 bases not matched to a gene. In DNA, the CDR3 is TGTGCCACCAGGGACCCTAGCGGGACCGCCTACAATGAGCAGTTCTTC. Its translation: CATRDPSGTAYNEQFF.

The chain links TRBV4-1 to TRBJ2-1, with no clear D. Trimming took off 1 base at V and 0 bases at J, with 13 bases between the two ends. CDR3 length: 17 amino acids. CDR1 is MGHRA, CDR2 YSYEKL, per germline. The CDR3 coding sequence is TGCGCCAGCAGCCAAGGTCTTCGTACAAGCTCCTACAATGAGCAGTTCTTC. Protein: CASSQGLRTSSYNEQFF.